Below are 7 T cell receptor beta chains sequenced from a single sample in a study of blood T cell repertoires in COVID-19. Profiled with immunoSEQ multiplex PCR; TCRdb holds only in-frame clones, not every one. The table records roughly 79,000 clones, approximately 90% of them present only once. Sequences were obtained from peripheral blood. The receptors originated from a man aged 50 or older with active COVID-19.

This chain connects TRBV20-1 to TRBJ2-3, with D uncertain. CDR1 is DFQATT, CDR2 SNEGSKA, per germline (reference sequence). With 5 bases removed from V and 3 bases from J, the gap between germline ends came to 6 bases. The CDR3 spans 11 residues. DNA for the CDR3: TGCAGTGCTCCCCTTACAGATACGCAGTATTTT. The encoded protein is CSAPLTDTQYF.

The chain recombines TRBV6-2 or TRBV6-3 with TRBJ1-3; D not resolved. The V end was cut by 4 bases, the J end by 4 bases, with 11 bases between. CDR1 and CDR2 (germline): MNHEY, SVGEGT. The CDR3 totals 14 residues. CDR3 sequence reads: CASSSAQRGNTIYF. The DNA of the CDR3 is TGTGCCAGCAGTTCCGCACAGAGAGGAAACACCATATATTTT.

The chain recombines TRBV2 with TRBJ2-5; tentative D call: TRBD1 (6 bases). The CDR3 totals 15 residues. With 7 bases removed from V and 4 bases from J, the gap between germline ends came to 19 bases. The germline CDR1 and CDR2 sequences are SNHLY and FYNNEI. CDR3 amino acids: CASNPTGLGAETQYF. Written as DNA, the CDR3 is TGTGCCAGCAACCCGACCGGCTTGGGGGCAGAGACCCAGTACTTC. Full variable domain (rest looked up from reference TRBV2 and TRBJ2-5): EPEVTQTPSHQVTQMGQEVILRCVPISNHLYFYWYRQILGQKVEFLVSFYNNEISEKSEIFDDQFSVERPDGSNFTLKIRSTKLEDSAMYFCASNPTGLGAETQYFGPGTRLLVL.

Only one count was recorded for this clone. The rearrangement joins TRBV19 to TRBJ1-5; 11 nucleotides line up with TRBD1. Germline CDR1 is LNHDA and CDR2 is SQIVND (reference sequence). The CDR3 has 14 amino acids. The ends lost 10 bases at V and 6 bases at J; junction bases unmatched: 8. The CDR3 spells CATQDGTGGQPQHF. CDR3 coding DNA: TGTGCCACCCAAGACGGGACAGGGGGTCAGCCCCAGCATTTT.

The genes are TRBV10-3 and TRBJ1-6; D perhaps matches TRBD1 (6 bases). The CDR3 spans 13 residues. Germline CDR1 and CDR2: ENHRY and SYGVKD. The V gene lost 11 bases and the J gene lost 5 bases, with 13 bases spanning the gap. The CDR3 bases are TGTGCCGTCTCCGGACAGAATAATTCACCCCTCCACTTT. Translating gives CAVSGQNNSPLHF.

This clone was counted once. The genes are TRBV19 and TRBJ2-5, with 14 bases that match TRBD2. CDR3 length: 18 amino acids. After removal of 5 bases from V and 5 bases from J, the junction contained 13 bases not matched to a gene. Germline CDR1 is LNHDA and CDR2 is SQIVND (reference sequence). DNA for the CDR3: TGTGCCAGTAGTCTCGGGACTAGCGGGGGCCCCGGATGGGAGACCCAGTACTTC. Translating it yields CASSLGTSGGPGWETQYF.

This chain joins TRBV6-5 and TRBJ1-2; 8 bases line up with TRBD1. The CDR3 runs to 14 residues. Per the germline V gene, CDR1 is MNHEY and CDR2 is SVGAGI. The junction had 11 bases not matched to a gene; V was cut back by 7 bases and J by 7 bases. The CDR3 coding sequence is TGTGCCAGCAAATCGGGACAGGATGGTTCTGGCTACACCTTC. Its protein product is CASKSGQDGSGYTF.